Listed below are T cell receptor beta chains from one sample, sequenced in a study of T cell repertoires in cytomegalovirus infection. No antigen has been identified for these receptors. Via MiXCR, TCRdb re-called the reads, giving one row per CDR3 protein. The data contain about 330,000 distinct CDR3 sequences, roughly 36% of them singletons. The sequencing used cultured PBMCs, collected from culture after CMV antigen stimulation. The receptors stem from a human donor in good health (CMV status not recorded). Some clones in this sample may be carry-over from other donors' samples. The CDR3 runs from the conserved cysteine through the conserved F or W. D genes are given only for firm matches. The size of a clone is reported for some rows only, either as once, few or many, or as a class for expanded clones.

CDR3: CSARGSGSFYNEQFF; DNA: TGCAGTGCTAGGGGGAGCGGGAGTTTTTACAATGAGCAGTTCTTC; D: TRBD2; size: NA; J: TRBJ2-1; V: TRBV20-1
CDR3: CSAPKFAGVDGELFF; DNA: TGCAGTGCCCCTAAGTTTGCGGGAGTGGACGGGGAGCTGTTTTTT; D: TRBD2; size: NA; J: TRBJ2-2; V: TRBV20-1
CDR3: CASSQDSGQGVEQYF; DNA: TGTGCCAGCAGCCAAGATTCCGGACAGGGGGTCGAGCAGTACTTC; D: TRBD1; size: NA; J: TRBJ2-7; V: TRBV4-2
CDR3: CASSIYGGRNQPQHF; DNA: TGTGCCAGTAGTATATACGGGGGGAGGAATCAGCCCCAGCATTTT; D: NA; size: few; J: TRBJ1-5; V: TRBV19
CDR3: CASSYLGGSTDTQYF; DNA: TGTGCCAGCAGTTACTTGGGGGGAAGCACAGATACGCAGTATTTT; D: NA; size: few; J: TRBJ2-3; V: TRBV6-5
CDR3: CASSLRQGLKETQYF; DNA: TGTGCCAGCAGCCTACGACAGGGACTTAAAGAGACCCAGTACTTC; D: NA; size: few; J: TRBJ2-5; V: TRBV7-9
CDR3: CASSLAGAGRGNNEQFF; DNA: TGTGCCAGCAGCTTAGCAGGGGCCGGGAGGGGCAATAATGAGCAGTTCTTC; D: TRBD2; size: few; J: TRBJ2-1; V: TRBV7-2
CDR3: CASNKDTVIGSPNYGYTF; DNA: TGTGCCAGTAACAAGGACACCGTCATCGGCAGCCCTAACTATGGCTACACCTTC; D: NA; size: NA; J: TRBJ1-2; V: TRBV19
CDR3: CASRNRNMNTEAFF; DNA: TGTGCCAGCAGAAACAGGAACATGAACACTGAAGCTTTCTTT; D: NA; size: few; J: TRBJ1-1; V: TRBV6-5
CDR3: CASSYRQGIEETQYF; DNA: TGTGCCAGCAGCTATCGACAGGGAATTGAAGAGACCCAGTACTTC; D: TRBD1; size: NA; J: TRBJ2-5; V: TRBV14
CDR3: CASSLHRVTTSTDTQYF; DNA: TGTGCCAGCAGCCTACACAGGGTAACCACTAGCACAGATACGCAGTATTTT; D: NA; size: few; J: TRBJ2-3; V: TRBV5-5
CDR3: CSASGTSGRDQETQYF; DNA: TGCAGTGCTAGTGGGACTAGCGGGAGGGATCAAGAGACCCAGTACTTC; D: TRBD2; size: NA; J: TRBJ2-5; V: TRBV20-1
CDR3: CASSYGEGQEKLFF; DNA: TGTGCCAGCAGCTACGGAGAGGGCCAGGAAAAACTGTTTTTT; D: NA; size: NA; J: TRBJ1-4; V: TRBV11-2
CDR3: CASSGGLTGTEAFF; DNA: TGTGCCAGCAGTGGTGGGCTTACAGGCACTGAAGCTTTCTTT; D: NA; size: NA; J: TRBJ1-1; V: TRBV12-3/TRBV12-4
CDR3: CASSFPGPLKQPQHF; DNA: TGTGCCAGCAGCTTCCCGGGACCTTTGAAGCAGCCCCAGCATTTT; D: NA; size: many; J: TRBJ1-5; V: TRBV7-2
CDR3: CASSLVTTGELFF; DNA: TGTGCCAGCAGCTTAGTAACCACCGGGGAGCTGTTTTTT; D: NA; size: few; J: TRBJ2-2; V: TRBV7-8
CDR3: CASSSSGGGRAEYEQFF; DNA: TGTGCCAGCAGCTCATCAGGGGGCGGGAGGGCTGAGTATGAGCAGTTCTTC; D: NA; size: NA; J: TRBJ2-1; V: TRBV11-2
CDR3: CASSSTFYEQYF; DNA: TGTGCCAGCAGCTCGACCTTTTACGAGCAGTACTTC; D: NA; size: few; J: TRBJ2-7; V: TRBV7-2
CDR3: CASSYPSTVGTYGNQPQHF; DNA: TGTGCCAGCAGTTACCCGTCAACCGTTGGGACATACGGAAATCAGCCCCAGCATTTT; D: NA; size: NA; J: TRBJ1-5; V: TRBV6-2/TRBV6-3
CDR3: CASINRSGGRDF; DNA: TGTGCCAGCATAAACCGCTCTGGGGGACGGGATTTT; D: NA; size: NA; J: TRBJ1-1; V: TRBV6-2/TRBV6-3
CDR3: CASTDRVSGETQYF; DNA: TGTGCCAGCACCGACAGGGTGTCGGGGGAGACCCAGTACTTC; D: TRBD1; size: NA; J: TRBJ2-5; V: TRBV7-2
CDR3: CASSQSRIRTEGYEQYF; DNA: TGCGCCAGCAGTCAATCACGTATCCGGACTGAGGGCTACGAGCAGTACTTC; D: NA; size: NA; J: TRBJ2-7; V: TRBV23-1
CDR3: CSVGSPNTGELFF; DNA: TGCAGTGTAGGGAGCCCCAACACCGGGGAGCTGTTTTTT; D: NA; size: NA; J: TRBJ2-2; V: TRBV20-1
CDR3: CASSSLAGGYEQYF; DNA: TGTGCCAGCAGCTCCTTAGCGGGAGGCTACGAGCAGTACTTC; D: TRBD2; size: few; J: TRBJ2-7; V: TRBV7-2
CDR3: CASSLVDRNYGYTF; DNA: TGTGCCAGCAGCTTAGTAGACCGAAACTATGGCTACACCTTC; D: NA; size: few; J: TRBJ1-2; V: TRBV7-2
CDR3: CASSFGYGNTEAFF; DNA: TGTGCCAGCAGTTTTGGGTACGGGAACACTGAAGCTTTCTTT; D: NA; size: many; J: TRBJ1-1; V: TRBV12-3/TRBV12-4
CDR3: CASSQQGLGNEQFF; DNA: TGTGCCAGCAGTCAACAGGGGCTCGGCAATGAGCAGTTCTTC; D: TRBD1; size: NA; J: TRBJ2-1; V: TRBV25-1
CDR3: CASSPGGDSSYEQYF; DNA: TGTGCCAGCAGTCCCGGGGGGGACAGCTCCTACGAGCAGTACTTC; D: NA; size: NA; J: TRBJ2-7; V: TRBV28
CDR3: CSARDSGTFNEQFF; DNA: TGCAGTGCTAGAGATAGCGGGACGTTCAATGAGCAGTTCTTC; D: TRBD2; size: NA; J: TRBJ2-1; V: TRBV20-1
CDR3: CASSRVGGQETQYF; DNA: TGTGCCAGCAGCCGCGTTGGAGGGCAAGAGACCCAGTACTTC; D: NA; size: NA; J: TRBJ2-5; V: TRBV12-3/TRBV12-4
CDR3: CASSFGGTPSYEQYF; DNA: TGTGCCAGCAGCTTTGGGGGGACCCCCTCCTACGAGCAGTACTTC; D: NA; size: few; J: TRBJ2-7; V: TRBV7-6
CDR3: CASSSFDRIKETQYF; DNA: TGTGCCAGCAGTTCATTTGACAGAATTAAAGAGACCCAGTACTTC; D: NA; size: few; J: TRBJ2-5; V: TRBV28
CDR3: CASGRDTTFNIQYF; DNA: TGTGCCAGCGGCCGGGACACAACGTTCAACATTCAGTACTTC; D: NA; size: NA; J: TRBJ2-4; V: TRBV2
CDR3: CASSSEAGSNTGELFF; DNA: TGCGCCAGCAGCTCGGAGGCGGGCTCGAACACCGGGGAGCTGTTTTTT; D: NA; size: NA; J: TRBJ2-2; V: TRBV5-1
CDR3: CASSSTVMNTEAFF; DNA: TGTGCCAGCAGTTCGACAGTTATGAACACTGAAGCTTTCTTT; D: NA; size: NA; J: TRBJ1-1; V: TRBV6-2/TRBV6-3
CDR3: CASSAKGPNTEAFF; DNA: TGTGCCAGCAGCGCAAAGGGACCGAACACTGAAGCTTTCTTT; D: NA; size: NA; J: TRBJ1-1; V: TRBV7-3
CDR3: CASSFSPAGFNEQFF; DNA: TGTGCCAGCAGCTTTAGTCCAGCGGGATTCAATGAGCAGTTCTTC; D: TRBD2; size: NA; J: TRBJ2-1; V: TRBV7-2
CDR3: CASTPGQGGGYTF; DNA: TGTGCCAGCACCCCTGGACAGGGGGGTGGCTACACCTTC; D: TRBD1; size: NA; J: TRBJ1-2; V: TRBV27
CDR3: CASNRDPRMTQYF; DNA: TGTGCCAGCAACCGGGACCCGCGGATGACCCAGTACTTC; D: NA; size: NA; J: TRBJ2-5; V: TRBV6-2/TRBV6-3
CDR3: CASTGQGATTEAFF; DNA: TGTGCCAGTACGGGACAGGGGGCGACCACTGAAGCTTTCTTT; D: TRBD1; size: NA; J: TRBJ1-1; V: TRBV19
CDR3: CASSLASLGDTQYF; DNA: TGTGCCAGCAGCTTAGCTTCATTAGGGGATACGCAGTATTTT; D: NA; size: NA; J: TRBJ2-3; V: TRBV7-2
CDR3: CASSPSSGSLTDTQYF; DNA: TGTGCCAGCAGCCCTAGCAGCGGGAGTTTGACAGATACGCAGTATTTT; D: TRBD2; size: NA; J: TRBJ2-3; V: TRBV7-9